The 15 T cell receptor beta chains below all came from one sample that was sequenced in a study of post-analysis software for immune sequencing data. General study findings and limits: When patients were compared with controls, a handful of TRBV segments were more frequent, TRBV5-6, TRBV5-1 and TRBV20-1 among them.

Prepared TCR beta cDNA libraries contained unique molecular identifiers. MiXCR, applied by TCRdb to the PCR reads, yields one record per CDR3 protein. The sample has hundreds of thousands of distinct CDR3 sequences, roughly 30% seen once. For these TCRs, the target antigens are not known. Sequenced material: blood. The receptors derive from a girl between 10 and 17 years old with multiple sclerosis.

The table lists this clonotype with a few counts. CDR3: CASSQDRDSYQPQHF. The CDR3, as DNA: TGCGCCAGCAGCCAAGATCGGGACAGTTATCAGCCCCAGCATTTT. The chain couples TRBV4-3 to TRBJ1-5, with TRBD1 identical over 7 bases. This CDR3 comprises 15 residues. The germline V gene has CDR1 LGHNA and CDR2 YSLEER. The V segment lost 0 bases and the J segment 5 bases; nucleotides outside the gene matches: 4.

This clonotype was counted only a few times. CDR3 in DNA: TGTGCCACCAGCAGAGATCGTCCCAATGAGCAGTACTTC. It specifies CATSRDRPNEQYF. The V gene is TRBV15, the J gene TRBJ2-1, with no clear D. The last part of the DNA fits TRBJ2-7 better; the J call may be wrong. The length of the CDR3 is 13 residues. Germline assignment: CDR1 LNHNV and CDR2 YYDKDF (reference sequence).

This clonotype was observed a handful of times. The chain uses TRBV12-3 or TRBV12-4 and TRBJ2-3, with a weak D call TRBD2 (5 bases). V was trimmed by 6 bases and J by 2 bases, leaving 15 bases between them. This CDR3 region has 15 residues. This CDR3 is CASSPGVLATDTQYF. Written as DNA, the CDR3 is TGTGCCAGCAGCCCCGGGGTTCTAGCCACAGATACGCAGTATTTT.

This clonotype has just one count. Relative to the germline gene, one junction end is altered; a read error may explain this. This rearrangement joins TRBV6-6 to TRBJ2-1; D not resolved. Germline CDR1 and CDR2: MNHNY and SVGAGI (reference sequence). The CDR3 runs to 16 residues. Written as DNA, the CDR3 is TGTGCCAGCACGGACCTGGTGGCTCTCCGCGAGAATGTGCAGTTCTTC. As protein: CASTDLVALRENVQFF.

In its sample, this clonotype was seen a few times. The V gene is TRBV12-3 or TRBV12-4, the J gene TRBJ2-3, with no clear D. Trimming took 4 bases from V and 0 from J, leaving 8 bases between them. The CDR3 is made up of 14 amino acids. The CDR3 loop is CASSWGTSTDTQYF. CDR3 sequence (DNA): TGTGCCAGCAGTTGGGGAACTAGCACAGATACGCAGTATTTT.

The chain is built from TRBV4-3 and TRBJ1-6, with no clear D. V lost 0 bases and J 0 bases, leaving 12 bases between the germline ends. Per germline, CDR1 LGHNA and CDR2 YSLEER. This CDR3 is 18 amino acids long. The CDR3 sequence is CASSQDLWLSSYNSPLHF. Here the CDR3 DNA reads TGCGCCAGCAGCCAAGATCTTTGGCTAAGCTCCTATAATTCACCCCTCCACTTT.

This clonotype has a handful of counts. This chain joins TRBV20-1 and TRBJ1-1, with a tentative D call TRBD1 (6 bases). V dropped 8 bases and J dropped 4 bases, with 14 bases sitting between them. Germline CDR1 is DFQATT and CDR2 is SNEGSKA (reference sequence). This CDR3 contains 12 residues. The CDR3 DNA reads as TGCAGTCCGGCTGGGGGCAGCACTGAAGCTTTCTTT. It translates to CSPAGGSTEAFF.

This rearrangement joins TRBV5-1 to TRBJ2-3; 7 nucleotides match TRBD1. The CDR3 is 16 residues long. The germline V gene encodes CDR1 SGHRS and CDR2 YFSETQ. Unmatched junction bases numbered 9, after V lost 4 bases and J lost 1 base. CDR3 sequence (DNA): TGCGCCAGCAGCCCTCCAAGAGACAGGGGCACAGATACGCAGTATTTT. Translation: CASSPPRDRGTDTQYF.

This clonotype was detected a few times. CDR3 nucleotides: TGCAGTGCTAGAGCATACGTTAGCTCCTACAATGAGCAGTTCTTC. Encoded protein: CSARAYVSSYNEQFF. The chain links TRBV20-1 to TRBJ2-1; D gene unclear. This CDR3 is 15 amino acids long. The V end was cut by 1 base, the J end by 0 bases, with 10 bases between. Looked up from germline, CDR1 is DFQATT and CDR2 is SNEGSKA (reference sequence).

This clonotype was seen more than once but under ten times. J is TRBJ1-5 and V is TRBV7-9; tentatively, D is TRBD1 (6 bases). Trimming took 3 bases from V and 2 from J, leaving 8 bases between them. The CDR3 sequence is 14 residues long. Germline CDR1 SEHNR, CDR2 FQNEAQ (reference sequence). DNA of the CDR3: TGTGCCAGCAGCTTGGACAGCGGCAATCAGCCCCAGCATTTT. It yields the protein CASSLDSGNQPQHF.

This clonotype was recorded many times. V usage is TRBV6-5 and J usage is TRBJ2-3; 10 bases line up with TRBD2. This CDR3 comprises 15 residues. J was trimmed by 1 base and V by 5 bases; bases with no gene match: 3. Germline V CDR1 and CDR2: MNHEY, SVGAGI. CDR3 region: CASSTTSGGTDTQYF. In DNA, the CDR3 is TGTGCCAGCAGTACAACTAGCGGGGGCACAGATACGCAGTATTTT.

This chain connects TRBV6-5 to TRBJ2-4; 7 bases agree with TRBD2. The CDR3 extends over 15 amino acids. Germline CDR1 is MNHEY and CDR2 is SVGAGI. Losses at the gene ends were 0 bases for V and 9 bases for J; bases not matched to a gene: 8. CDR3 coding DNA: TGTGCCAGCAGTTACTCGAATTTGGGGAGGGTCATTCAGTACTTC. Its protein is CASSYSNLGRVIQYF.

V is TRBV3-1 and J is TRBJ2-1; 8 bases are a match to TRBD2. Germline CDR1 and CDR2: LGHDT and YNNKEL (reference sequence). The CDR3 contains 16 residues. J gave up 3 bases and V 0 bases, and 4 bases lay outside the gene matches. Written as DNA, the CDR3 is TGTGCCAGCAGCCAAGATACGGGACTAGTCTACAATGAGCAGTTCTTC. Residues: CASSQDTGLVYNEQFF.

The chain links TRBV2 to TRBJ1-2; TRBD1 agrees at 7 bases. From germline, CDR1 is SNHLY and CDR2 FYNNEI. The CDR3 spans 12 residues. V lost 8 bases and J lost 4; bases outside the gene matches: 4. The CDR3 region is CASGSGGYGYTF. CDR3 nucleotides: TGTGCCAGCGGCTCAGGGGGCTATGGCTACACCTTC.

This clonotype was counted between two and nine times. V gene TRBV29-1 combines with J gene TRBJ1-2, with 7 bases aligning to TRBD1. Germline V gives CDR1 SQVTM, CDR2 ANQGSEA. This CDR3 region has 13 residues. The V segment lost 3 bases and the J segment 8 bases; nucleotides outside the gene matches: 9. CDR3 residues: CSVDPRGSGGYTF. DNA for the CDR3: TGCAGCGTTGATCCCAGGGGGAGCGGCGGCTACACCTTC.